The clone carrying this T cell receptor beta chain is judged medium-sized. The antigen remains undetermined. The data are from a study of metastatic and nonmetastatic thyroid tumors. About the study: Repertoires from malignant and benign thyroid patients were compared across blood and tumor or nodule tissue.

In the original processing: Variation in CDR3 across clinicopathological groups served as the basis for constructing a distant-metastasis classifier in papillary thyroid cancer. TCRdb re-called the PCR reads through MiXCR. The V and J calls were determined by TCRdb, not by the authors. The sample has 20,000 or so clones, 12% seen once. Every patient was untreated before thyroid surgery. Regarding the study as a whole: Benign nodules were reported to have significantly lower TCR beta diversity than malignant thyroid tumors, in blood and tumor.

The CDR3 contains 14 residues. Germline V gene lookup returns CDR1 MNHNS and CDR2 SASEGT. Between the trimmed V and J ends, which lost 2 bases and 8 bases, there was a span of 13 bases. The sequence was obtained from a male donor with papillary thyroid cancer or a benign thyroid nodule (not recorded which). Some clones in this sample may be carry-over from other donors' samples. This chain joins TRBV6-1 and TRBJ1-5, with a possible D match to TRBD1 (6 bases). The sample comprised blood. CDR3 in amino acids: CASSEQGRAEPQHF. DNA of the CDR3: TGTGCCAGCAGTGAACAGGGGCGGGCGGAGCCCCAGCATTTT.